This entry lists 22 T cell receptor beta chains sequenced from one sample in a study of T cells in Graves' hyperthyroidism and ophthalmopathy. Amplification yielded TCR beta CDR3 regions, with RNA transcripts as the source. First-round RT-PCR with HTBI primers amplified the TCR CDR3 region. TCRdb fed the multiplex PCR reads into MiXCR, producing one record per CDR3 protein. The sample includes hundreds of thousands of distinct CDR3 sequences, about 15% of them seen just once. The sample taken for sequencing was blood. All receptors derive from a woman between 18 and 29 years old with Graves' hyperthyroidism.

This clonotype was seen a handful of times. This chain connects TRBV19 to TRBJ1-5; TRBD1 is a possible D gene (6 bases). CDR3 length equals 13 residues. V was cut by 7 bases and J by 3 bases, with 10 bases left in between. In germline, CDR1 is LNHDA, CDR2 SQIVND (reference sequence). For the CDR3, the DNA is TGTGCCAGTATCTCAGGGGTCAATCAGCCCCAGCATTTT. It codes for CASISGVNQPQHF.

This chain links TRBV7-9 with TRBJ2-1; D could derive from TRBD1 or TRBD2 (5 bases each). CDR1 SEHNR and CDR2 FQNEAQ come from the germline V gene (reference sequence). V dropped 6 bases and J dropped 2 bases, with 14 bases sitting between them. This CDR3 is 15 amino acids long. CDR3: CASSGGLGTYNEQFF. The CDR3 nucleotides read TGTGCCAGCAGTGGGGGTTTAGGGACCTACAATGAGCAGTTCTTC.

The V gene is TRBV29-1, the J gene TRBJ2-1; tentatively, D is TRBD1 (5 bases). Germline V gene lookup returns CDR1 SQVTM and CDR2 ANQGSEA. V was shortened by 3 bases and J by 0 bases, with 9 bases between the two germline ends. CDR3 length: 14 residues. This CDR3 is CSVETDRSYNEQFF. In DNA, the CDR3 is TGCAGCGTTGAGACAGATCGCTCCTACAATGAGCAGTTCTTC.

In its sample, this clonotype was seen a few times. The chain links TRBV10-1 to TRBJ2-3, with D possibly TRBD2 on 6 matching bases. Germline V gene data show CDR1 as WNHNN and CDR2 as SYGVQD (reference sequence). V was cut by 0 bases and J by 0 bases, with 10 bases left in between. The CDR3 has 16 amino acids. The CDR3 sequence is CASSESIGSSTDTQYF. The DNA for the CDR3 is TGCGCCAGCAGTGAGTCGATCGGGAGTAGCACAGATACGCAGTATTTT.

This clonotype was seen ten or more times. The chain recombines TRBV10-3 with TRBJ2-7; 11 nucleotides match TRBD2. V shed 0 bases, J shed 3 bases, and the junction held 7 bases outside the gene matches. Germline CDR1 ENHRY, CDR2 SYGVKD. The CDR3 runs to 17 residues. The CDR3 sequence is CAISESGTSGPYYEQYF. CDR3 DNA: TGTGCCATCAGTGAGTCCGGGACTAGCGGACCCTACTACGAGCAGTACTTC.

A few counts support this clonotype. The chain has TRBV10-2 and TRBJ1-2; TRBD1 is a possible D gene (5 bases). This CDR3 region has 16 residues. V lost 3 bases and J lost 1, with 15 bases in between. The V gene's germline CDR1 is WSHSY and CDR2 SAAADI. For the CDR3, the DNA is TGCGCCAGCAGTGACTCTAAGTTGACAGATAACTATGGCTACACCTTC. Its protein is CASSDSKLTDNYGYTF.

This clonotype came up many times. This chain joins TRBV20-1 and TRBJ2-7, with D hard to call. Per the germline V gene, CDR1 is DFQATT and CDR2 is SNEGSKA (reference sequence). Between the trimmed V and J ends, which lost 6 bases and 2 bases, there was a span of 17 bases. CDR3 length: 14 residues. The CDR3 spells CSAEKNEWPYEQYF. CDR3 DNA sequence: TGCAGTGCCGAGAAAAACGAATGGCCCTACGAGCAGTACTTC.

This clonotype has a count of ten or more. The chain joins TRBV6-1 to TRBJ2-7, with a weak D call TRBD1 (6 bases). The CDR3 covers 15 residues. V gave up 7 bases and J gave up 0 bases, with 16 bases separating them. Germline V lookup: CDR1 MNHNS, CDR2 SASEGT. As DNA, the CDR3 is TGTGCCAGCAAGACGGACAGAATGGGCTCCTACGAGCAGTACTTC. Translated: CASKTDRMGSYEQYF.

This clonotype was seen a handful of times. This chain uses TRBV27 with TRBJ1-5; TRBD1 is a possible D gene (6 bases). Germline CDR1 reads MNHEY; CDR2 reads SMNVEV (reference sequence). This CDR3 spans 15 amino acids. Between the trimmed V and J ends, which lost 6 bases and 6 bases, there was a span of 18 bases. The CDR3 DNA sequence: TGTGCCAGCAGCCGAGAGGGGGGGGTAGGTCAGCCCCAGCATTTT. Residues: CASSREGGVGQPQHF.

This clonotype came up a few times. The chain is built from TRBV7-9 and TRBJ2-5; a possible D gene is TRBD2 (6 bases). Trimming removed 5 bases at V and 2 bases at J, with 15 bases between. CDR3 size: 15 residues. CDR1 and CDR2 from the germline V gene are SEHNR and FQNEAQ (reference sequence). This chain's CDR3 is CASSRGTDTQETQYF. The CDR3 nucleotides are TGTGCCAGCAGCCGGGGGACGGATACACAAGAGACCCAGTACTTC.

This clonotype was counted ten times or more. V usage is TRBV2 and J usage is TRBJ1-3; weak D call: TRBD1 (6 bases). Trimming removed 6 bases from V and 12 bases from J, with 12 bases in between. CDR3 size: 11 residues. In germline, CDR1 is SNHLY, CDR2 FYNNEI. CDR3 residues: CASRGGSDIYF. DNA for the CDR3: TGTGCCAGCAGAGGGGGTTCGGACATATATTTT.

A note on this clonotype: Mismatch with germline at one junction end may stem from a read error. This chain links TRBV5-1 with TRBJ2-1; D possibly corresponds to TRBD2 (6 bases). Per germline, CDR1 SGHRS and CDR2 YFSETQ. The CDR3 is 16 amino acids. This CDR3 is CASSPGLLPSPNVQFF. The CDR3 nucleotides are TGCGCCAGCAGCCCGGGACTTCTTCCGTCCCCTAATGTGCAGTTCTTC.

This clonotype was seen repeatedly, ten times or more. The CDR3: CSAREGVGYTF. The CDR3 DNA reads as TGCAGTGCTAGAGAGGGGGTTGGCTACACCTTC. The chain carries TRBV20-1 and TRBJ1-2, with a tentative D call TRBD1 (5 bases). The CDR3 runs 11 residues. V was clipped by 0 bases and J by 7 bases, with 6 bases between them. Germline V gives CDR1 DFQATT, CDR2 SNEGSKA (reference sequence).

J is TRBJ2-1 and V is TRBV10-3; a weak D match, TRBD1 (6 bases). CDR3 length equals 13 residues. Between the trimmed V and J ends, which lost 5 bases and 6 bases, there was a span of 11 bases. CDR1 is ENHRY, CDR2 SYGVKD, per germline. This CDR3 is CAISQGTPNEQFF. CDR3 nucleotide sequence: TGTGCCATCAGTCAAGGGACACCCAATGAGCAGTTCTTC.

This rearrangement joins TRBV7-6 to TRBJ1-3, with D possibly being TRBD1 (5 bases). V lost 3 bases and J lost 4, with 22 bases in between. Germline CDR1 is SGHVS and CDR2 is FNYEAQ. The CDR3 has 18 residues. Written as DNA, the CDR3 is TGTGCCAGCAGCTTGGGTCCTCAGAGGGGACGTTCGGGAAACACCATATATTTT. Translation gives CASSLGPQRGRSGNTIYF.

This clonotype was seen repeatedly, ten times or more. The rearrangement joins TRBV2 to TRBJ1-4; tentative D call: TRBD1 (5 bases). This CDR3 comprises 14 residues. Germline-derived CDR1 and CDR2 are SNHLY and FYNNEI. Trimming cost V 6 bases and J 5 bases, with 13 bases left between them. CDR3 nucleotides: TGTGCCAGCAGGCGGCGGGGACCAAATGAAAAACTGTTTTTT. Its translation is CASRRRGPNEKLFF.

This clonotype was detected only a few times. For the CDR3, the DNA is TGCAGTGCTAGAGATCAAGTCAGGGCAACCGGGGAGCTGTTTTTT. Protein: CSARDQVRATGELFF. The V gene is TRBV20-1, the J gene TRBJ2-2; a weak D match, TRBD1 (5 bases). The CDR3 consists of 15 residues. CDR1 DFQATT and CDR2 SNEGSKA come from the germline V gene (reference sequence). Trimming took off 0 bases at V and 5 bases at J, with 13 bases between the two ends.

To note about this clonotype: One end of the junction does not line up with germline, which may come from a read error. CDR3 nucleotides: TGTGCTAGCAGCACCGGGACAGGGGCTAAAGAGACCCAGTACTTC. Its protein product is CASSTGTGAKETQYF. The chain is built from TRBV7-7 and TRBJ2-5; 10 positions agree with TRBD1. The CDR3 contains 15 residues. In germline, CDR1 is SSHAT, CDR2 FNYEAQ (reference sequence).

This clonotype was recorded a few times. The genes are TRBV7-2 and TRBJ1-5; tentatively, D is TRBD1 (6 bases). Germline CDR1 SGHTA, CDR2 FQGNSA. The CDR3 spans 15 residues. V was clipped by 5 bases and J by 4 bases, with 15 bases between them. The CDR3 loop reads CASSQRGGRNQPQHF. The CDR3 coding sequence is TGTGCCAGCAGCCAACGAGGGGGTAGAAATCAGCCCCAGCATTTT.

This clonotype was detected many times. The chain has TRBV5-1 and TRBJ2-7, with D unclear. Germline V CDR1 and CDR2: SGHRS, YFSETQ. The CDR3 totals 15 residues. Trimming left V 1 base short and J 0 bases short, with 11 bases between. CDR3 DNA sequence: TGCGCCAGCAGCTTGTCTCGGCTGACCTCCTACGAGCAGTACTTC. This translates into CASSLSRLTSYEQYF.

The CDR3 protein is CASSYSVGARSEKLFF. The CDR3 DNA sequence: TGTGCCAGCAGTTACTCGGTGGGGGCCAGGAGTGAAAAACTGTTTTTT. The V gene is TRBV6-5, the J gene TRBJ1-4, with D tentatively TRBD1 (6 bases). This CDR3 comprises 16 residues. Deletions cut 0 bases from V and 7 bases from J, with 15 bases between. Germline assignment: CDR1 MNHEY and CDR2 SVGAGI.

This clonotype was seen at least ten times. V is TRBV28 and J is TRBJ1-5, with D tentatively TRBD1 (5 bases). The CDR3 has 15 residues. V lost 1 base and J lost 3, with 10 bases in between. CDR1 is MDHEN and CDR2 is SYDVKM in the germline V gene. This CDR3 reads CASSLFRDDNQPQHF. The CDR3 DNA follows: TGTGCCAGCAGTTTATTCAGGGATGACAATCAGCCCCAGCATTTT. Using reference TRBV28 and TRBJ1-5 for the parts outside the CDR3, the full variable domain is DVKVTQSSRYLVKRTGEKVFLECVQDMDHENMFWYRQDPGLGLRLIYFSYDVKMKEKGDIPEGYSVSREKKERFSLILESASTNQTSMYLCASSLFRDDNQPQHFGDGTRLSIL.